Following are 26 T cell receptor beta chains from one sample sequenced in a study of human T cells and chemical hapten exposure. TCRdb fed the RACE reads into MiXCR, producing one record per CDR3 protein. Seen here are approximately 80,000 distinct CDR3 sequences, less than 11% observed once, and the top ten hold around 5%. The time point here: patch test 2, 6 weeks after DPC sensitization. As for treatment: therapeutic diphenylcyclopropenone sensitization with weekly scalp DPC. Sequencing was performed on whole blood, taken in connection with sensitization to the hapten diphenylcyclopropenone (DPC). The receptors were gathered from a woman aged 50 to 60 with alopecia areata. Some clones in this sample may be carry-over from other donors' samples.

The gene calls are TRBV7-7 and TRBJ2-1; 7 bases line up with TRBD1. CDR3 length: 18 residues. V lost 1 base, J lost 0 bases, and 9 bases stayed unmatched. Germline values: CDR1 SSHAT, CDR2 FNYEAQ (reference sequence). This chain's CDR3 is CASSLVPWDSSSYNEQFF. The CDR3 DNA is TGTGCCAGCAGCTTAGTGCCCTGGGACAGTAGCTCCTACAATGAGCAGTTCTTC.

This clonotype was seen repeatedly, ten times or more. The rearrangement joins TRBV29-1 to TRBJ2-1, with a tentative D call TRBD1 (5 bases). The CDR3 extends over 14 amino acids. Germline CDR1 and CDR2: SQVTM and ANQGSEA. V lost 4 bases and J lost 4, with 14 bases in between. Here the CDR3 reads CSVVGLKGYNEQFF. CDR3 DNA: TGCAGCGTTGTGGGGCTCAAAGGTTACAATGAGCAGTTCTTC.

This clonotype was picked up many times. This chain joins TRBV20-1 and TRBJ2-1; 13 bases align to TRBD2. This CDR3 has 16 amino acids. CDR1 DFQATT and CDR2 SNEGSKA come from the germline V gene (reference sequence). V dropped 1 base and J dropped 7; count of bases not matched to a gene: 7. DNA for the CDR3: TGCAGTGCTAGAGTTCCCCGGACTAGCGGGAGAAATGAGCAGTTCTTC. Its protein is CSARVPRTSGRNEQFF.

This clonotype was found many times. The chain employs TRBV12-3 or TRBV12-4 and TRBJ1-5; tentative D call: TRBD1 (6 bases). Trimming removed 3 bases at V and 7 bases at J, with 13 bases between. This CDR3 region has 14 residues. The CDR3 region has the DNA TGTGCCAGCAGTTTTTCACAGGGAGGACAGCCCCAGCATTTT. Translation: CASSFSQGGQPQHF.

The chain couples TRBV20-1 to TRBJ2-1, with 11 bases lining up with TRBD1. Germline trimming cut 3 bases from V and 3 bases from J; bases unmatched to any gene: 4. Germline V CDR1 and CDR2: DFQATT, SNEGSKA (reference sequence). The length of the CDR3 is 15 residues. The DNA of the CDR3 is TGCAGTGCTAGTTCGGGACAGGGGGTCTACAATGAGCAGTTCTTC. Translation: CSASSGQGVYNEQFF.

In this sample, this clonotype turned up a few times. The rearrangement uses TRBV20-1 and TRBJ2-7; D is possibly TRBD1 or TRBD2 (5 bases each). V was shortened by 5 bases and J by 3 bases, with 8 bases between the two germline ends. The CDR3 loop spans 11 amino acids. Germline CDR1 DFQATT, CDR2 SNEGSKA (reference sequence). The DNA for the CDR3 is TGCAGTGCTGGTGGGGGCTACGAGCAGTACTTC. As protein: CSAGGGYEQYF.

The chain links TRBV4-1 to TRBJ2-7, with no clear D. The germline V gene encodes CDR1 MGHRA and CDR2 YSYEKL. The CDR3 loop spans 14 amino acids. Trimming pared 3 bases from V and 6 bases from J, leaving 15 bases between. The CDR3 DNA reads TGCGCCAGCAGCCAGAATCAATATGGGTCCGAGCAGTACTTC. It translates to CASSQNQYGSEQYF.

This clonotype was detected many times. Here the CDR3 DNA reads TGTGCCAGCAGTTACTTACAGGGGCTAGCAACTAATGAAAAACTGTTTTTT. Amino acid sequence: CASSYLQGLATNEKLFF. The J gene is TRBJ1-4, the V gene TRBV6-6; 7 bases agree with TRBD1. The ends lost 1 base at V and 0 bases at J; junction bases unmatched: 5. The length of the CDR3 is 17 residues. Germline V gives CDR1 MNHNY, CDR2 SVGAGI (reference sequence).

Remarks on this clonotype: One end of the junction is discordant with germline, which a read error may explain. The chain employs TRBV6-5 and TRBJ2-2; D not certain. CDR1 is MNHEY and CDR2 is SVGAGI in the germline V gene. This CDR3 comprises 13 residues. The DNA of the CDR3 is TGTGCCAGCAGCTACTCCTACACCGGGGAGCTGTTTTTT. Its translation is CASSYSYTGELFF.

This clonotype was counted only a few times. The gene calls are TRBV7-2 and TRBJ2-3, with TRBD1 as a possible D gene (6 bases). From germline, CDR1 is SGHTA and CDR2 FQGNSA. V was cut by 1 base and J by 9 bases, with 11 bases left in between. The CDR3 is made up of 13 amino acids. The CDR3 DNA reads as TGTGCCAGCAGCTTAGTACCCCAGGGGACGCAGTATTTT. Amino acids: CASSLVPQGTQYF.

This clonotype was seen many times. V gene TRBV20-1 combines with J gene TRBJ2-1; TRBD2 is a possible D gene (5 bases). The CDR3 sequence is 15 residues long. V was trimmed by 0 bases and J by 0 bases, leaving 9 bases between them. Germline V CDR1 and CDR2: DFQATT, SNEGSKA (reference sequence). CDR3 protein: CSARERVSSYNEQFF. CDR3 sequence (DNA): TGCAGTGCTAGAGAGCGGGTTAGCTCCTACAATGAGCAGTTCTTC.

This clonotype was counted at least ten times. The chain couples TRBV27 to TRBJ2-7, with a possible D match to TRBD2 (5 bases). Trimming pared 10 bases from V and 5 bases from J, leaving 18 bases between. In germline, CDR1 is MNHEY, CDR2 SMNVEV (reference sequence). The CDR3 totals 13 residues. The CDR3 DNA follows: TGTGCCACCGGGGATTTGAGTGCCGACGAGCAGTACTTC. Amino acid sequence: CATGDLSADEQYF.

In this sample, this clonotype turned up a few times. This chain links TRBV20-1 with TRBJ1-2; 7 bases are shared with TRBD1. V gave up 1 base and J gave up 4 bases; unmatched junction bases: 3. The germline gives CDR1 DFQATT, CDR2 SNEGSKA (reference sequence). The CDR3 sequence is 13 residues long. This CDR3 reads CSARGPGGYGYTF. The CDR3 coding sequence is TGCAGTGCTAGAGGGCCAGGGGGCTATGGCTACACCTTC.

This clonotype showed up many times. The CDR3 spells CSVPVGSSYEQYF. The CDR3 region has the DNA TGCAGTGTCCCGGTGGGCAGCTCCTACGAGCAGTACTTC. The J gene is TRBJ2-7, the V gene TRBV20-1; D gene ambiguous. CDR1 and CDR2 (germline): DFQATT, SNEGSKA (reference sequence). The CDR3 extends over 13 amino acids. V shed 7 bases and J shed 0 bases, with 13 bases lying between them.

This clonotype occurred a few times. This chain joins TRBV5-4 and TRBJ2-2; TRBD2 aligns across 9 bases. The CDR3 totals 17 residues. Germline CDR1 SGHNT, CDR2 YYREEE (reference sequence). Trimming at V came to 6 bases and at J to 5 bases, leaving 14 bases not matched to a gene. CDR3 coding DNA: TGTGCCAGCACCCCACTAGCGGGTGCCACCGGAACCGGGGAGCTGTTTTTT. This gives the protein CASTPLAGATGTGELFF. Full variable domain (remainder filled in from reference TRBV5-4 and TRBJ2-2): ETGVTQSPTHLIKTRGQQVTLRCSSQSGHNTVSWYQQALGQGPQFIFQYYREEENGRGNFPPRFSGLQFPNYSSELNVNALELDDSALYLCASTPLAGATGTGELFFGEGSRLTVL.

CDR3 in DNA: TGTGCCGGGGGGCACAACCTACAAGAGACCCAGTACTTC. Translating gives CAGGHNLQETQYF. The V call is TRBV6-2 or TRBV6-3, the J call TRBJ2-5; D tentatively fits TRBD1 or TRBD2 (6 bases each). The germline V gene has CDR1 MNHEY and CDR2 SVGEGT. Trimming took off 11 bases at V and 2 bases at J, with 15 bases between the two ends. CDR3 length equals 13 residues.

This clonotype turned up a few times. The chain carries TRBV11-2 and TRBJ2-3; 11 positions agree with TRBD2. After removal of 4 bases from V and 4 bases from J, the junction contained 4 bases not matched to a gene. Germline CDR1 and CDR2: SGHAT and FQNNGV. The CDR3 extends over 15 amino acids. This chain's CDR3 is CASSSGLAEADTQYF. The CDR3 nucleotides are TGTGCCAGCAGCTCGGGACTAGCGGAGGCAGATACGCAGTATTTT. Full variable domain (missing parts from reference TRBV11-2 and TRBJ2-3): EAGVAQSPRYKIIEKRQSVAFWCNPISGHATLYWYQQILGQGPKLLIQFQNNGVVDDSQLPKDRFSAERLKGVDSTLKIQPAKLEDSAVYLCASSSGLAEADTQYFGPGTRLTVL.

This chain joins TRBV29-1 and TRBJ1-2; TRBD1 agrees at 8 bases. CDR1 and CDR2 from the germline V gene are SQVTM and ANQGSEA. CDR3 size: 13 residues. The V segment lost 0 bases and the J segment 8 bases; nucleotides outside the gene matches: 5. The CDR3 loop is CSVEDQGATGYTF. As DNA, the CDR3 is TGCAGCGTTGAAGATCAGGGGGCAACCGGCTACACCTTC. Drawing the rest from reference TRBV29-1 and TRBJ1-2, the complete variable domain is SAVISQKPSRDICQRGTSLTIQCQVDSQVTMMFWYRQQPGQSLTLIATANQGSEATYESGFVIDKFPISRPNLTFSTLTVSNMSPEDSSIYLCSVEDQGATGYTFGSGTRLTVV.

V and J are TRBV11-1 and TRBJ1-1; 8 bases match TRBD1. The CDR3 is 14 amino acids. Looked up from germline, CDR1 is SGHAT and CDR2 is FQDESV (reference sequence). Trimming removed 7 bases from V and 4 bases from J; junction bases left unmatched: 8. CDR3 sequence: CASTNIQGATEAFF. The CDR3 region has the DNA TGTGCCAGCACCAATATCCAGGGGGCCACTGAAGCTTTCTTT.

This clonotype was seen repeatedly, ten times or more. The chain links TRBV18 to TRBJ1-5; 8 nucleotides match TRBD1. Looked up from germline, CDR1 is KGHSH and CDR2 is LQKENI. This CDR3 contains 16 residues. V lost 8 bases, J lost 5 bases, and 14 bases stayed unmatched. For the CDR3, the DNA is TGTGCCAGCGCAGCCGAGACAGGGGTTGCGGATCAGCCCCAGCATTTT. This encodes CASAAETGVADQPQHF.

The rearrangement links TRBV3-1 to TRBJ1-1; D gene uncertain. Germline V gene sequence: CDR1 LGHDT, CDR2 YNNKEL (reference sequence). The CDR3 runs 14 residues. V was pared by 1 base and J by 1 base, with 7 bases between. CDR3 DNA: TGTGCCAGCAGCCAAGCGAGGGCGAACACTGAAGCTTTCTTT. Its protein product is CASSQARANTEAFF.

The chain couples TRBV11-3 to TRBJ2-1; 10 bases align to TRBD2. The CDR3 extends over 17 amino acids. The junction had 8 bases not matched to a gene; V was cut back by 5 bases and J by 1 base. Germline assignment: CDR1 SGHNT and CDR2 YENEEA. The CDR3 DNA is TGTGCCAGCAGCCAACCCCCGGGACTAGCGTCCTACAATGAGCAGTTCTTC. It specifies CASSQPPGLASYNEQFF.

The CDR3 region has the DNA TGTGCCAGCAGCACCCAAGGTTCTAGCGGGAGTAGGGCCTACGAGCAGTACTTC. This encodes CASSTQGSSGSRAYEQYF. The rearrangement links TRBV7-2 to TRBJ2-7; 10 bases fit TRBD2. CDR3 length: 18 amino acids. The J segment lost 2 bases and the V segment lost 5 bases, leaving 15 bases of the junction unmatched. Germline lookup yields CDR1 SGHTA and CDR2 FQGNSA.

This clonotype was counted ten times or more. This chain uses TRBV27 with TRBJ2-1, with a weak D call TRBD1 (6 bases). The CDR3 is 14 residues long. Trimming cost V 7 bases and J 4 bases, with 14 bases left between them. Per germline, CDR1 MNHEY and CDR2 SMNVEV (reference sequence). CDR3 in amino acids: CASTKQGSYNEQFF. In nucleotides, the CDR3 is TGTGCCAGCACTAAACAGGGTTCATACAATGAGCAGTTCTTC.

This clonotype appeared many times. The J gene is TRBJ1-3, the V gene TRBV5-1; tentative D call: TRBD1 (5 bases). Trimming cost V 4 bases and J 1 base, with 9 bases left between them. The CDR3 is 14 residues long. Looked up from germline, CDR1 is SGHRS and CDR2 is YFSETQ. CDR3 protein: CASSRGVSGNTIYF. The CDR3, as DNA: TGCGCCAGCAGCAGAGGGGTTTCTGGAAACACCATATATTTT. The whole variable domain, remainder taken from reference TRBV5-1 and TRBJ1-3, is KAGVTQTPRYLIKTRGQQVTLSCSPISGHRSVSWYQQTPGQGLQFLFEYFSETQRNKGNFPGRFSGRQFSNSRSEMNVSTLELGDSALYLCASSRGVSGNTIYFGEGSWLTVV.

This clonotype was detected ten times or more. The chain uses TRBV6-1 and TRBJ1-2; unclear D gene. Germline V CDR1 and CDR2: MNHNS, SASEGT. Trimming removed 2 bases at V and 0 bases at J, with 13 bases between. The CDR3 length is 16 residues. As DNA, the CDR3 is TGTGCCAGCAGTGAAACGATCGGCGGATCTAACTATGGCTACACCTTC. As protein: CASSETIGGSNYGYTF.